This T cell receptor (beta chain) appears in the sequencing data of a study of technical replicates of blood from several donors. The assay was immunoSEQ multiplex PCR, and TCRdb's table has in-frame clones only and misses some. The data hold about 79,000 clones, with approximately 94% observed a single time. Trimming shortened V by 5 bases and J by 2 bases, and 12 bases separated the two germline ends. CDR1 is LNHDA, CDR2 SQIVND, per germline (reference sequence). The CDR3 contains 15 residues. This clone occurred once. This sequence was found in a human donor in good health. The chain is built from TRBV19 and TRBJ2-2, with D tentatively TRBD1 (6 bases). Sequenced material: T cells isolated from PBMCs. In DNA, the CDR3 is TGTGCCAGTAGTCTCTTGACAGGAAACACCGGGGAGCTGTTTTTT. Translation: CASSLLTGNTGELFF.